This T cell receptor (beta chain) was captured in a study of T cells in tuberculosis. Study-level results: T cells binding CD1B-GMM tetramer weakly possibly escaped the sort.

Germline CDR1 is SQVTM and CDR2 is ANQGSEA. The germline V and J ends were trimmed by 6 bases and 5 bases, with 7 bases remaining between them. CDR3 length equals 10 residues. The data were produced by immunoSEQ multiplex PCR, yet TCRdb's version contains in-frame clones alone and is incomplete. This sample has approximately 57,000 clones, with roughly 86% found just once. Thawed, overnight-rested PBMC were stained with GMM-loaded CD1B tetramer, viability dye and anti-CD3, then sorted. The lipid loaded on the CD1B tetramers was C32 glucose monomycolate from Rhodococcus equi. J is TRBJ2-5 and V is TRBV29-1; D not certain. Sequencing used CD1b-GMM tetramer-negative cells sorted from PBMCs. This receptor was identified in an adult woman with latent tuberculosis. CDR3 nucleotide sequence: TGCAGCGTACGAAGCGAGACCCAGTACTTC. Translated: CSVRSETQYF.